The 21 T cell receptor beta chains below all came from one sample that was sequenced in a study of T cells after yellow fever vaccination. TCRdb recomputed calls from the 5' RACE reads with MiXCR, one row per CDR3 protein. In the table there are some 670,000 distinct CDR3 sequences, 10% to 15% of which are singletons. The sequenced sample was PBMCs, obtained on the day of the yellow fever booster vaccination. Source of these receptors: a man aged 30-40 years who received the YFV17D yellow fever vaccine.

The chain has TRBV7-2 and TRBJ2-1; TRBD1 is a possible D gene (5 bases). Trimming pared 2 bases from V and 16 bases from J, leaving 15 bases between. CDR3 size: 12 residues. Germline-derived CDR1 and CDR2 are SGHTA and FQGNSA. The CDR3 sequence: CASSLPMGPLFF. CDR3 bases: TGTGCCAGCAGCTTACCCATGGGGCCCCTTTTCTTC.

The chain employs TRBV20-1 and TRBJ1-2; possible D gene TRBD1, 6 bases. V lost 6 bases and J 3 bases, leaving 14 bases between the germline ends. Looked up from germline, CDR1 is DFQATT and CDR2 is SNEGSKA (reference sequence). CDR3 length: 13 residues. CDR3 nucleotide sequence: TGCAGTGCAGCCAGGGGAGGCGACTATGGCTACACCTTC. Translated, it gives CSAARGGDYGYTF.

The chain combines TRBV7-2 with TRBJ1-6; possible D gene TRBD1, 5 bases. Trimming removed 7 bases from V and 9 bases from J, with 16 bases in between. CDR3 length: 14 amino acids. Germline V gives CDR1 SGHTA, CDR2 FQGNSA. CDR3: CASTPSGGISPLHF. As DNA, the CDR3 is TGTGCCAGCACCCCCTCGGGGGGAATTTCACCCCTCCACTTT.

CDR3 sequence: CSARPSMSSYEQYF. The DNA for the CDR3 is TGCAGTGCTAGGCCAAGCATGAGCTCCTACGAGCAGTACTTC. The chain employs TRBV20-1 and TRBJ2-7; D is undetermined. CDR3 size: 14 residues. The V gene lost 3 bases and the J gene lost 0 bases, with 12 bases spanning the gap. Germline V gene lookup returns CDR1 DFQATT and CDR2 SNEGSKA (reference sequence).

The rearrangement joins TRBV7-6 to TRBJ2-1; D remains ambiguous. V was shortened by 2 bases and J by 2 bases, with 13 bases between the two germline ends. From germline, CDR1 is SGHVS and CDR2 FNYEAQ. The CDR3 spans 16 residues. The CDR3 sequence is CASSLLVSFPYNEQFF. DNA of the CDR3: TGTGCCAGCAGCTTATTAGTTTCTTTCCCCTACAATGAGCAGTTCTTC.

This clonotype was seen ten or more times. The chain carries TRBV28 and TRBJ2-5, with TRBD1 identical over 9 bases. J was trimmed by 10 bases and V by 6 bases; bases with no gene match: 15. Germline CDR1 MDHEN, CDR2 SYDVKM. The CDR3 is made up of 15 amino acids. CDR3 DNA sequence: TGTGCCAGCAGCCCCGCCGGACAGGGGCGGATGGACCAGTACTTC. Residues: CASSPAGQGRMDQYF. The full variable domain, its missing parts supplied by reference TRBV28 and TRBJ2-5, is DVKVTQSSRYLVKRTGEKVFLECVQDMDHENMFWYRQDPGLGLRLIYFSYDVKMKEKGDIPEGYSVSREKKERFSLILESASTNQTSMYLCASSPAGQGRMDQYFGPGTRLLVL.

The V gene is TRBV12-3 or TRBV12-4, the J gene TRBJ2-1; possible D gene TRBD1, 5 bases. V dropped 6 bases and J dropped 0 bases, with 15 bases sitting between them. The CDR3 covers 16 residues. Here the CDR3 reads CASRPEDTSSYNEQFF. The CDR3 nucleotides are TGTGCCAGCAGACCCGAGGACACCTCCTCCTACAATGAGCAGTTCTTC.

This clonotype has only a few counts. The junction departs from the called germline gene at one end, perhaps through a read error. The chain carries TRBV7-2 and TRBJ2-3, with D possibly matching TRBD1 (5 bases). The CDR3 sequence is 12 residues long. The germline gives CDR1 SGHTA, CDR2 FQGNSA. The CDR3 nucleotides read TGTGCCAGCAGCTTTACAGGATGGCGCTCTTTTTTT. It specifies CASSFTGWRSFF.

The gene calls are TRBV6-6 and TRBJ2-7; 7 bases match TRBD2. Trimming removed 2 bases from V and 8 bases from J; junction bases left unmatched: 3. This CDR3 is built from 12 residues. CDR1 is MNHNY and CDR2 is SVGAGI in the germline V gene (reference sequence). CDR3 DNA sequence: TGTGCCAGCAGTTACGCGGGGGTCCAGCAGTACTTC. It codes for CASSYAGVQQYF.

This clonotype was counted only a few times. The chain joins TRBV9 to TRBJ2-4; D possibly matches TRBD1 or TRBD2 (5 bases each). The CDR3 has 13 amino acids. Germline V CDR1 and CDR2: SGDLS, YYNGEE. Trimming stripped 3 bases from V and 8 bases from J, with 12 bases between. The CDR3 DNA reads TGTGCCAGCAGCGGGGGACCGGCGGACATTCAGTACTTC. It encodes CASSGGPADIQYF.

In this sample, this clonotype turned up many times. J is TRBJ2-1 and V is TRBV12-3 or TRBV12-4; D not resolved. The CDR3 covers 11 residues. V was clipped by 4 bases and J by 10 bases, with 8 bases between them. The CDR3 DNA sequence: TGTGCCAGCAGTTCTATCATCGAGCAGTTCTTC. It translates to CASSSIIEQFF.

This clonotype was counted between two and nine times. CDR3 region: CASSPLPRETQYF. As DNA, the CDR3 is TGTGCCAGCAGCCCCCTCCCCCGAGAGACCCAGTACTTC. The genes are TRBV11-2 and TRBJ2-5; no clear D. This CDR3 contains 13 residues. The germline CDR1 and CDR2 sequences are SGHAT and FQNNGV. Trimming took 5 bases from V and 4 from J, leaving 11 bases between them.

This chain connects TRBV30 to TRBJ1-5; D not resolved. This CDR3 has 13 residues. Germline values: CDR1 GTSNPN, CDR2 SVGIG (reference sequence). Trimming cost V 3 bases and J 0 bases, with 6 bases left between them. The CDR3 sequence: CAWSSYSNQPQHF. CDR3 DNA sequence: TGTGCCTGGAGCAGTTATAGCAATCAGCCCCAGCATTTT.

This clonotype appeared a few times. This chain connects TRBV4-1 to TRBJ2-1, with TRBD1 matching over 7 bases. With 2 bases clipped from V and 2 bases from J, the junction kept 6 bases outside the gene matches. Germline V gene sequence: CDR1 MGHRA, CDR2 YSYEKL. The CDR3 has 16 residues. The CDR3 here is CASSQHTGVPYNEQFF. The CDR3 DNA reads TGCGCCAGCAGCCAACATACAGGGGTACCCTACAATGAGCAGTTCTTC.

This clonotype was found a few times. The chain is built from TRBV7-8 and TRBJ1-6; no clear D gene. The CDR3 runs 16 residues. The V end lost 5 bases, the J end lost 10 bases, and 21 bases lay between the germline ends. Per the germline V gene, CDR1 is SGHVS and CDR2 is FQNEAQ. CDR3 loop: CASSVAGVLVRSPLHF. The CDR3 nucleotides read TGTGCCAGCAGCGTCGCTGGGGTGCTTGTTAGGTCACCCCTCCACTTT.

Details on this clonotype: A junction end diverges from the germline sequence, so it may reflect a read error. This rearrangement joins TRBV14 to TRBJ2-1; no reliable D call. The length of the CDR3 is 13 residues. Germline CDR1 SGHDN, CDR2 FVKESK. CDR3 loop: CASSQLGRPEPSF. In nucleotides, the CDR3 is TGTGCCAGCAGCCAACTTGGGCGGCCGGAACCCTCATTC.

The V call is TRBV15, the J call TRBJ2-2, with 9 bases that match TRBD2. Germline CDR1 LNHNV, CDR2 YYDKDF (reference sequence). This CDR3 comprises 17 residues. V lost 1 base and J lost 5; bases outside the gene matches: 8. The CDR3 DNA reads as TGTGCCACCAGCAGAGGGCTAGCGGGAACGAGTACCGGGGAGCTGTTTTTT. Translation: CATSRGLAGTSTGELFF.

V usage is TRBV12-3 or TRBV12-4 and J usage is TRBJ1-2; D may be TRBD1 (5 bases). The V end lost 7 bases, the J end lost 4 bases, and 19 bases lay between the germline ends. This CDR3 contains 15 residues. CDR3 protein: CASTSRDSTLYGYTF. The CDR3 nucleotides read TGTGCCAGCACATCCCGGGACTCAACACTCTATGGCTACACCTTC.

The CDR3 is CASSLEIGRDQETQYF. The CDR3 coding sequence is TGTGCCAGCAGCTTAGAGATCGGCCGGGACCAAGAGACCCAGTACTTC. This chain links TRBV7-8 with TRBJ2-5, with D hard to call. Germline values: CDR1 SGHVS, CDR2 FQNEAQ. There are 16 residues in the CDR3. V lost 1 base and J 0 bases, leaving 12 bases between the germline ends.

This clonotype was counted between two and nine times. The chain carries TRBV28 and TRBJ1-6, with a weak D call TRBD1 (5 bases). The CDR3 is made up of 14 amino acids. CDR1 is MDHEN and CDR2 is SYDVKM in the germline V gene. V shed 2 bases and J shed 9 bases, with 11 bases lying between them. The CDR3 loop is CASSLGGVGSPLHF. CDR3 nucleotide sequence: TGTGCCAGCAGTTTAGGGGGTGTAGGTTCACCCCTCCACTTT.

This clonotype was seen more than once but under ten times. The rearrangement joins TRBV5-1 to TRBJ2-5; tentatively, D is TRBD1 or TRBD2 (6 bases each). CDR1 and CDR2 from the germline V gene are SGHRS and YFSETQ. CDR3 length: 15 residues. V lost 3 bases to trimming and J lost 4 bases, with 16 bases between them. The CDR3 coding sequence is TGCGCCAGCAGCTCGGGTTCCTCGGGGGCAGAGACCCAGTACTTC. Protein product: CASSSGSSGAETQYF. Based on the CDR3 plus reference TRBV5-1 and TRBJ2-5, the full variable domain is KAGVTQTPRYLIKTRGQQVTLSCSPISGHRSVSWYQQTPGQGLQFLFEYFSETQRNKGNFPGRFSGRQFSNSRSEMNVSTLELGDSALYLCASSSGSSGAETQYFGPGTRLLVL.